Listed below are T cell receptor beta chains from one sample, sequenced in a study of cytomegalovirus exposure and HLA in healthy donors. Data came from immunoSEQ multiplex PCR; TCRdb stores just in-frame clones and leaves some out. Seen here are around 90,000 clones, under 85% observed once, and the top ten hold over 3%. Sequences were obtained from PBMCs. All receptors derive from a woman aged 40 to 50 in good health and CMV-seronegative. Both conserved end residues are part of each CDR3. The D gene is left open where the match is weak. The size of a clone is reported for some rows only, either as once, few or many, or as a class for expanded clones.

J	D	size	V	CDR3	DNA
TRBJ2-7	.	.	TRBV27	CASSNRDRYEQYF	TGTGCCAGCAGTAACAGGGACCGCTACGAGCAGTACTTC
TRBJ1-5	.	.	TRBV10-3	CAISAGEGQPQHF	TGTGCCATCAGTGCAGGGGAAGGACAGCCCCAGCATTTT
TRBJ2-7	.	.	TRBV2	CASSPAGQYEQYF	TGTGCCAGCAGCCCCGCGGGGCAATACGAGCAGTACTTC
TRBJ1-3	.	few	TRBV6-5	CASSYSRGPSGNTIYF	TGTGCCAGCAGTTACTCGCGGGGGCCCTCTGGAAACACCATATATTTT
TRBJ2-7	TRBD2	.	TRBV4-1	CASSHPDRGVSGRAGEQYF	TGCGCCAGCAGCCATCCTGACAGGGGGGTTAGCGGGAGGGCCGGCGAGCAGTACTTC
TRBJ1-4	TRBD1	few	TRBV5-1	CASSQGGQINEKLFF	TGCGCCAGCAGTCAGGGGGGACAGATTAATGAAAAACTGTTTTTT
TRBJ1-1	TRBD1	.	TRBV10-3	CAISGQGNTEAFF	TGTGCCATCAGTGGACAGGGAAACACTGAAGCTTTCTTT
TRBJ2-1	TRBD2	.	TRBV4-2	CASSQEISGAAYNEQFF	TGTGCCAGCAGCCAAGAGATTAGCGGGGCCGCCTACAATGAGCAGTTCTTC
TRBJ1-2	.	.	TRBV7-9	CASSLDGYGYTF	TGTGCCAGCAGCTTAGACGGGTATGGCTACACCTTC
TRBJ2-1	.	.	TRBV9	CASSVRGSTQFF	TGTGCCAGCAGCGTAAGAGGTAGCACGCAGTTCTTC
TRBJ1-2	TRBD1	.	TRBV19	CASSIRGQPNYGYTF	TGTGCCAGTAGTATTCGGGGACAGCCTAACTATGGCTACACCTTC
TRBJ1-2	.	few	TRBV6-5	CASSRGREGYGYTF	TGTGCCAGCAGCCGCGGAAGGGAGGGCTATGGCTACACCTTC
TRBJ1-5	.	.	TRBV2	CASDYGRGQPQHF	TGTGCCAGCGATTACGGGAGGGGTCAGCCCCAGCATTTT
TRBJ2-1	TRBD2	.	TRBV6-4	CASSDTSGRDYNEQFF	TGTGCCAGCAGTGATACTAGCGGGAGGGACTACAATGAGCAGTTCTTC
TRBJ2-7	TRBD1	.	TRBV4-2	CASSPQGNGEQYF	TGTGCCAGCAGCCCACAGGGGAATGGCGAGCAGTACTTC
TRBJ2-1	TRBD2	.	TRBV7-9	CASSLAGLAGGRSYNEQFF	TGTGCCAGCAGCTTAGCGGGACTAGCGGGAGGGCGCTCCTACAATGAGCAGTTCTTC
TRBJ2-5	.	few	TRBV28	CASSLGQGQETQYF	TGTGCCAGCAGTTTAGGGCAGGGCCAAGAGACCCAGTACTTC
TRBJ1-5	TRBD1	.	TRBV6-5	CASSPTGVRGEPQHF	TGTGCCAGCAGTCCGACAGGGGTTCGGGGTGAGCCCCAGCATTTT
TRBJ2-1	.	.	TRBV19	CASSMRGIINEQFF	TGTGCCAGTAGTATGCGCGGGATCATTAATGAGCAGTTCTTC
TRBJ2-5	TRBD2	.	TRBV19	CASRTSGSLETQYF	TGTGCCAGTAGGACTAGCGGGAGTCTAGAGACCCAGTACTTC
TRBJ2-2	TRBD2	.	TRBV9	CASSPGTSGTATGELFF	TGTGCCAGCAGCCCCGGGACTAGCGGGACGGCCACCGGGGAGCTGTTTTTT
TRBJ2-1	TRBD1	.	TRBV9	CASSPRDSLNNEQFF	TGTGCCAGCAGCCCCCGGGACAGTTTAAACAATGAGCAGTTCTTC
TRBJ1-4	.	once	TRBV5-1	CASTRGTNEKLFF	TGCGCCAGCACCCGAGGAACTAATGAAAAACTGTTTTTT
TRBJ1-1	TRBD1	.	TRBV7-8	CASSGGQGEAFF	TGTGCCAGCAGCGGAGGACAGGGTGAAGCTTTCTTT
TRBJ1-5	TRBD1	.	TRBV19	CASSIAQGATQPQHF	TGTGCCAGTAGTATAGCCCAGGGGGCCACTCAGCCCCAGCATTTT
TRBJ1-5	.	.	TRBV19	CASQSGPGSEQPQHF	TGTGCCTCTCAATCCGGCCCAGGGTCAGAGCAGCCCCAGCATTTT
TRBJ1-5	.	.	TRBV28	CASSLEDQPQHF	TGTGCCAGCAGTTTAGAGGATCAGCCCCAGCATTTT
TRBJ2-1	.	.	TRBV5-5	CASSLVQRTTYNEQFF	TGTGCCAGCAGCTTGGTCCAGCGGACTACCTACAATGAGCAGTTCTTC
TRBJ1-1	.	.	TRBV4-2	CASSQGMWRGSGSHQNTEAFF	TGTGCCAGCAGCCAAGGAATGTGGCGGGGGAGTGGATCCCACCAGAACACTGAAGCTTTCTTT
TRBJ2-5	TRBD1	.	TRBV7-7	CASSLGTGTFQETQYF	TGTGCTAGCAGCCTCGGGACAGGGACTTTTCAAGAGACCCAGTACTTC
TRBJ1-2	TRBD1	few	TRBV5-6	CASSLGGTGGYGYTF	TGTGCCAGCAGCTTGGGCGGGACAGGGGGCTATGGCTACACCTTC
TRBJ1-4	.	.	TRBV5-6	CASSYRQAINEKLFF	TGTGCCAGCAGCTACCGACAGGCGATTAATGAAAAACTGTTTTTT
TRBJ1-1	TRBD1	.	TRBV6-4	CASQDREGTEAFF	TGTGCCAGCCAGGACAGGGAGGGGACTGAAGCTTTCTTT
TRBJ2-7	TRBD2	.	TRBV28	CASSSHGLAGGYEQYF	TGTGCCAGCAGTTCTCACGGACTAGCGGGGGGGTACGAGCAGTACTTC
TRBJ2-3	.	.	TRBV9	CASNPGWAGTDTQYF	TGTGCCAGCAACCCGGGGTGGGCCGGAACAGATACGCAGTATTTT
TRBJ1-1	.	.	TRBV5-1	CASSFSTEEAFF	TGCGCCAGCAGCTTTAGTACCGAAGAAGCTTTCTTT
TRBJ2-2	TRBD2	.	TRBV2	CASRRTSGSTGELFF	TGTGCCAGCCGACGGACTAGCGGGAGTACCGGGGAGCTGTTTTTT
TRBJ1-5	.	.	TRBV7-9	CASSLGEANQPQHF	TGTGCCAGCAGCTTAGGAGAAGCTAATCAGCCCCAGCATTTT
TRBJ2-1	.	few	TRBV21-1	CASSKARGLAGDEQFF	TGTGCCAGCAGCAAAGCGAGGGGACTAGCTGGCGATGAGCAGTTCTTC
TRBJ1-4	TRBD1	few	TRBV28	CASSEGQGGRKLFF	TGTGCCAGCAGTGAGGGACAAGGGGGCCGAAAACTGTTTTTT
TRBJ2-1	TRBD1	.	TRBV9	CASSPRQGWGNEQFF	TGTGCCAGCAGCCCCCGACAGGGTTGGGGAAATGAGCAGTTCTTC
TRBJ1-1	TRBD1	.	TRBV7-2	CASSFTGTGAYGNTEAFF	TGTGCCAGCAGCTTCACCGGGACAGGGGCGTACGGGAACACTGAAGCTTTCTTT
TRBJ2-7	TRBD2	.	TRBV5-1	CASSFGTSGRATYEQYF	TGCGCCAGCAGCTTTGGTACTAGCGGGAGGGCCACCTACGAGCAGTACTTC
TRBJ2-1	.	.	TRBV19	CATKSLATDNEQFF	TGTGCCACGAAGTCGTTGGCCACCGACAATGAGCAGTTCTTC
TRBJ2-2	TRBD2	few	TRBV4-3	CASSQGRGGTGELFF	TGCGCCAGCAGCCAGGGGAGGGGAGGGACCGGGGAGCTGTTTTTT
TRBJ2-1	TRBD1	.	TRBV7-3	CASSLTTGVEQFF	TGTGCCAGCAGCTTAACGACAGGGGTTGAGCAGTTCTTC
TRBJ2-1	.	.	TRBV7-6	CASSRTMDSITYNEQFF	TGTGCCAGCAGCCGCACCATGGACTCCATTACCTACAATGAGCAGTTCTTC